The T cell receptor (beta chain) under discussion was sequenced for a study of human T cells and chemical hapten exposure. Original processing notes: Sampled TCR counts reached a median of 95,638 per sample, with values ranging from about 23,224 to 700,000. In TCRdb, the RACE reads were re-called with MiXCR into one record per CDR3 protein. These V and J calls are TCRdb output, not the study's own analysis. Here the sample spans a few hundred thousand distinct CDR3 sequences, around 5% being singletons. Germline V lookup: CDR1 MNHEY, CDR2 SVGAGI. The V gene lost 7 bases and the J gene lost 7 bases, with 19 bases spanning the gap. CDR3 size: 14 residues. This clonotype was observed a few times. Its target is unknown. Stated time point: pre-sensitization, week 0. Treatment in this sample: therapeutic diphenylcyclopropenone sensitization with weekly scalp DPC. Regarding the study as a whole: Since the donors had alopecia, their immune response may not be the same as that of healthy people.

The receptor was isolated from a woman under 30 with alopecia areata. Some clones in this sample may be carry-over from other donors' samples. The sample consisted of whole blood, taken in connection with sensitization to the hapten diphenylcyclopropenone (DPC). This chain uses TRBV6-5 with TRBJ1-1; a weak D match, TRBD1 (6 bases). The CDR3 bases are TGTGCCAGCACCCTAAGGGGGTACCAGGGTGAAGCTTTCTTT. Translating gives CASTLRGYQGEAFF.